A selection of T cell receptor beta chains follows, all from one sample in a study of HIV-infected children after antiretroviral therapy interruption. TCRdb re-called the 3' RACE reads with MiXCR, one entry per CDR3 protein. The table lists fewer than 100,000 distinct CDR3 sequences, about 6.9% of them singletons. The material sequenced was CD45RA+ CD4+ T cells from PBMCs, pooled from several time points, taken from a donor given antiretroviral therapy, either interrupted or continuous. The receptor source for this set is a pool of human donors with HIV. The CDR3 runs from the conserved cysteine through the conserved F or W. D genes are given only for firm matches. Expanded clones are given a class, and other clones once, few, many or no size at all.

CDR3nt	CDR3aa	v_gene	j_gene	abundance	d_gene
TGTGCTAGTGGTTCGACCGGACTAGCCCTGGTCACCGGGGAGCTGTTTTTT	CASGSTGLALVTGELFF	TRBV12-5	TRBJ2-2	many	TRBD2
TGCAGCGTTCACTCGGACAGCTACGAGCAGTACTTC	CSVHSDSYEQYF	TRBV29-1	TRBJ2-7	many	NA
TGCGCCAGCAGCTTGATACGCCCCAGGGGGTCCTACGAGCAGTACTTC	CASSLIRPRGSYEQYF	TRBV5-1	TRBJ2-7	few	TRBD1
TGTGCCAGCAGCGTAGCGGGCAGAAACCGACCGAACACCGGGGAGCTGTTTTTT	CASSVAGRNRPNTGELFF	TRBV9	TRBJ2-2	many	NA
TGTGCCAGCAGCTTAGCTGTACAGGGGGTGGGCACTGAAGCTTTCTTT	CASSLAVQGVGTEAFF	TRBV7-8	TRBJ1-1	many	TRBD1
TGCGCCAGCAGCTTGGACGTTCCTGGGGCCAACGTCCTGACTTTC	CASSLDVPGANVLTF	TRBV5-1	TRBJ2-6	many	NA
TGTGCCAGCAGTCCAACTAGCGGGGGGGCAGATACGCAGTATTTT	CASSPTSGGADTQYF	TRBV7-2	TRBJ2-3	many	TRBD2
TGTGCCACCAGTGATGGTAATGAAGCTTTCTTT	CATSDGNEAFF	TRBV24-1	TRBJ1-1	many	NA
TGTGCCAGCAGCAGGAGATTGGAAATCCGCACAGATACGCAGTATTTT	CASSRRLEIRTDTQYF	TRBV7-3	TRBJ2-3	many	NA
TGTGCCATCAGTACCGGGACGAACATTCAGTACTTC	CAISTGTNIQYF	TRBV10-3	TRBJ2-4	many	NA
TGTGCCAGCAGTTTAGACCGTCGATACGAGCAGTACTTC	CASSLDRRYEQYF	TRBV12-3/TRBV12-4	TRBJ2-7	many	NA
TGCGCCAGCAGCTTGGACAGGAACTATGGCTACACCTTC	CASSLDRNYGYTF	TRBV5-1	TRBJ1-2	many	NA
TGTGCCAGCAGGTCCACTAGCGAGGGGACCCAGTACTTC	CASRSTSEGTQYF	TRBV6-5	TRBJ2-5	NA	TRBD2
TGTGCCAGCAGATTTAGCGGGGAGGGTTACGAGCAGTACTTC	CASRFSGEGYEQYF	TRBV6-6	TRBJ2-7	NA	TRBD2
TGTGCCAGCAGTTTGAGGGGGCTGGAGGGCTACACCTTC	CASSLRGLEGYTF	TRBV6-1	TRBJ1-2	many	TRBD1
TGTGCCAGCAGCCTGAGGACAGGGGTAAGGGGAAATTCACCCCTCCACTTT	CASSLRTGVRGNSPLHF	TRBV13	TRBJ1-6	many	TRBD1
TGTGCCAGTAGGGGCTGGGGAGAAAGCACAGATACGCAGTATTTT	CASRGWGESTDTQYF	TRBV19	TRBJ2-3	many	NA
TGTGCCAGCAGCTCCGACCGGGGAAATTCACCCCTCCACTTT	CASSSDRGNSPLHF	TRBV7-9	TRBJ1-6	NA	NA
TGTGCCAGTAGTATCGGGGGCCCTGCGCCACCCGCAGATACGCAGTATTTT	CASSIGGPAPPADTQYF	TRBV19	TRBJ2-3	NA	NA
TGTGCCAGCAGCCTAACGGGGCCCCGGGGCTATAATGAGCAGTTCTTC	CASSLTGPRGYNEQFF	TRBV7-3	TRBJ2-1	few	NA
TGTGCCAGCAGCTTAATTGGCAATCAGCCCCAGCATTTT	CASSLIGNQPQHF	TRBV11-2	TRBJ1-5	many	NA
TGCGCCAGCAGCTTGGGGGACAGGGACAACAATGAGCAGTTCTTC	CASSLGDRDNNEQFF	TRBV5-1	TRBJ2-1	NA	TRBD1
TGTGCCAGCAGTGATGGGGCCTACTTATCCTACGAGCAGTACTTC	CASSDGAYLSYEQYF	TRBV2	TRBJ2-7	many	NA
TGTGCCACCAGTGAATTAGCGGCCCAAGAGACCCAGTACTTC	CATSELAAQETQYF	TRBV24-1	TRBJ2-5	many	NA
TGTGCCAGCAGTTTGAATCCCGGGGAGCTGTTTTTT	CASSLNPGELFF	TRBV12-3/TRBV12-4	TRBJ2-2	few	NA
TGTGCCAGCAGTTCAAGACAGGGTGAAGCTTTCTTT	CASSSRQGEAFF	TRBV12-3/TRBV12-4	TRBJ1-1	many	TRBD1
TGTGCCAGCAGCCCCCGGGGGCCGGGTGAGCAGTACTTC	CASSPRGPGEQYF	TRBV6-6	TRBJ2-7	many	NA
TGTGCCAGCAGTTTTGACGCTCTCACCGGGGGTTTT	CASSFDALTGGF	TRBV12-3/TRBV12-4	TRBJ2-3	many	NA
TGTGCCAGCAGGTTCGGGGAGGGTGCCCCCTACGAGCAGTACTTC	CASRFGEGAPYEQYF	TRBV5-4	TRBJ2-7	few	TRBD2
TGTGCCAGCAGTTCAGGGGGTTTTGAAGCTTTCTTT	CASSSGGFEAFF	TRBV12-3/TRBV12-4	TRBJ1-1	NA	TRBD1
TGCGCCAGCAGCCGACTAGCGGGAGGACGCACAGATACGCAGTATTTT	CASSRLAGGRTDTQYF	TRBV10-2	TRBJ2-3	many	TRBD2
TGTGCCAGCAGTTTGTCATCCAGCTCCTACGAGCAGTACTTC	CASSLSSSSYEQYF	TRBV12-3/TRBV12-4	TRBJ2-7	many	NA
TGTGCCAGCAGCCAAGATTTGGGTTTTGGGGATTCACCCCTCCACTTT	CASSQDLGFGDSPLHF	TRBV4-2	TRBJ1-6	many	NA
TGTGCCAGCAGCAGCACCGGGACAGGGCGGGAGACCCAGTACTTC	CASSSTGTGRETQYF	TRBV6-1	TRBJ2-5	many	TRBD1
TGTGCCAGCAGTGAAATAAGCGGGTCCCGCTACGAGCAGTACTTC	CASSEISGSRYEQYF	TRBV6-1	TRBJ2-7	many	NA
TGCAGTGCTAGAGTAAGGCTTAGCGGAACCTACAATGAGCAGTTCTTC	CSARVRLSGTYNEQFF	TRBV20-1	TRBJ2-1	medium-sized	NA
TGTGCCAGCAGTTTTAATTGGTTCAACACCGGGGAGCTGTTTTTT	CASSFNWFNTGELFF	TRBV27	TRBJ2-2	many	NA
TGTGCCAGCAGGACAGGGTTGAGGAACACTGAAGCTTTCTTT	CASRTGLRNTEAFF	TRBV25-1	TRBJ1-1	many	TRBD1